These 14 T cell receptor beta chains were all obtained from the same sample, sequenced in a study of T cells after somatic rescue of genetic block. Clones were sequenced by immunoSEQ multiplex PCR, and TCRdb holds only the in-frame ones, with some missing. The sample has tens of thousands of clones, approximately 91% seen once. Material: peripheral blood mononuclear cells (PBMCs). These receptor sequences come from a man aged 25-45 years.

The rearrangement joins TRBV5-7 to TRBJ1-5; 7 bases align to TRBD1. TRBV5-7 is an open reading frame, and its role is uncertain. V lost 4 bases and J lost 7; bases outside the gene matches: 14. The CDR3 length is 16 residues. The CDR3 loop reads CASSTGTVEFYQPQHF. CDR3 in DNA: TGTGCCAGCAGCACGGGGACAGTTGAATTTTACCAGCCCCAGCATTTT.

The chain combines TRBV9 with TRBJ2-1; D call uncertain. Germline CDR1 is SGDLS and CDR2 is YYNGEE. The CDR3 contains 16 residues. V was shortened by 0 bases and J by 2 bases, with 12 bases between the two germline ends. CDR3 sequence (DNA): TGTGCCAGCAGCGTAGCTCTGGCCGAACCCTACAATGAGCAGTTCTTC. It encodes CASSVALAEPYNEQFF.

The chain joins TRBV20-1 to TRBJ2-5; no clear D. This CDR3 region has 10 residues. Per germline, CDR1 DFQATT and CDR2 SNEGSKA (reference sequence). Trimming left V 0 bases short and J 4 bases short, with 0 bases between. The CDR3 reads CSAREETQYF. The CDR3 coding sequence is TGCAGTGCTAGAGAAGAGACCCAGTACTTC.

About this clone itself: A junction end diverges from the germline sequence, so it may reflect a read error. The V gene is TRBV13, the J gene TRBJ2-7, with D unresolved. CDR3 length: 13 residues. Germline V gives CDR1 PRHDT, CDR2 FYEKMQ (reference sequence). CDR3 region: CASSSPSGIEQHF. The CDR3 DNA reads TGTGCCAGCAGCTCACCATCCGGAATCGAGCAGCACTTC.

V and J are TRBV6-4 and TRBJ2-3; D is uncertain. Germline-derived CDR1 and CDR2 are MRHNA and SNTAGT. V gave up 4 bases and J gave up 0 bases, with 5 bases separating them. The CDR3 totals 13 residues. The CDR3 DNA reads TGTGCCAGCAGTGTAACTAGCACAGATACGCAGTATTTT. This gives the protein CASSVTSTDTQYF.

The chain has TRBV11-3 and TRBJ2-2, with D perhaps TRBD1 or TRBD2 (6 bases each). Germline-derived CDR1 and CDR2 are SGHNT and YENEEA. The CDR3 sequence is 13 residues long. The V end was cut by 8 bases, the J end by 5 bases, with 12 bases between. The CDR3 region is CASSGGRTGELFF. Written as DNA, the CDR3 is TGTGCCAGCTCTGGGGGGCGGACCGGGGAGCTGTTTTTT. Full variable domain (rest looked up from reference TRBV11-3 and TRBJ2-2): EAGVVQSPRYKIIEKKQPVAFWCNPISGHNTLYWYLQNLGQGPELLIRYENEEAVDDSQLPKDRFSAERLKGVDSTLKIQPAELGDSAVYLCASSGGRTGELFFGEGSRLTVL.

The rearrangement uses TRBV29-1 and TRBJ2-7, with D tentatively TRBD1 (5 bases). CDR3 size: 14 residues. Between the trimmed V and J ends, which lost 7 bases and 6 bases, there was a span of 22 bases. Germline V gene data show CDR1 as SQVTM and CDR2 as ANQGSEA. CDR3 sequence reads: CSAKDSVLFPEQYF. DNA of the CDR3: TGCAGCGCCAAAGACAGCGTACTATTCCCCGAGCAGTACTTC.

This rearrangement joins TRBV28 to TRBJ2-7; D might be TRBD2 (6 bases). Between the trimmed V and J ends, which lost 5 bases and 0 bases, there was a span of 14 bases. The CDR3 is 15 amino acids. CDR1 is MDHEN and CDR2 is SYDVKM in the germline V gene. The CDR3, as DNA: TGTGCCAGCAGTACTACCGGGACTGGCTCCTACGAGCAGTACTTC. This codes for CASSTTGTGSYEQYF.

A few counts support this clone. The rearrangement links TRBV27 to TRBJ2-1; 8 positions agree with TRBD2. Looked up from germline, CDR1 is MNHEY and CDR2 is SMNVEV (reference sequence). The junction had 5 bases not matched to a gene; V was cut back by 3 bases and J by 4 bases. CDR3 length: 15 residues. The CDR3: CASSLGSGVYNEQFF. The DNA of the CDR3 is TGTGCCAGCAGTTTGGGTAGCGGGGTTTACAATGAGCAGTTCTTC.

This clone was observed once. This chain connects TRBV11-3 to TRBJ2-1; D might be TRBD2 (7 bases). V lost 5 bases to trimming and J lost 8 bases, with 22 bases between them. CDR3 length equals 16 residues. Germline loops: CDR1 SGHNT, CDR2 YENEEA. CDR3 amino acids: CASSPGGGAVWDEQFF. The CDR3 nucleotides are TGTGCCAGCAGCCCAGGTGGGGGGGCGGTGTGGGATGAGCAGTTCTTC.

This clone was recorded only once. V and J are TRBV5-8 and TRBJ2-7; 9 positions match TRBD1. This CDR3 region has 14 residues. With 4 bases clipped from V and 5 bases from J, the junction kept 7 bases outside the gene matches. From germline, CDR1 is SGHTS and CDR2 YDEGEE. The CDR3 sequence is CASSHGQGRDEQYF. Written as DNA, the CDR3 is TGTGCCAGCAGCCACGGACAGGGGAGAGACGAGCAGTACTTC.

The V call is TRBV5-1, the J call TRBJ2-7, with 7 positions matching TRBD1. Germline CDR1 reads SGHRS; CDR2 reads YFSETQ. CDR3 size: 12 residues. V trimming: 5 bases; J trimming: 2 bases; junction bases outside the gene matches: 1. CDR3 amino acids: CASRQGAYEQYF. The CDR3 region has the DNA TGCGCCAGCAGGCAGGGGGCCTACGAGCAGTACTTC.

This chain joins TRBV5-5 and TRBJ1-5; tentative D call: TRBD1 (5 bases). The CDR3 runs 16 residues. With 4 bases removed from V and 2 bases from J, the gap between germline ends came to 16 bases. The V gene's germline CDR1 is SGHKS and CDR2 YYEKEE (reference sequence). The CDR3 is CASSPVGGLGNQPQHF. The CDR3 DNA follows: TGTGCCAGCAGCCCGGTGGGGGGGTTGGGCAATCAGCCCCAGCATTTT. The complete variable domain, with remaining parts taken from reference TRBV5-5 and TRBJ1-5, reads DAGVTQSPTHLIKTRGQQVTLRCSPISGHKSVSWYQQVLGQGPQFIFQYYEKEERGRGNFPDRFSARQFPNYSSELNVNALLLGDSALYLCASSPVGGLGNQPQHFGDGTRLSIL.

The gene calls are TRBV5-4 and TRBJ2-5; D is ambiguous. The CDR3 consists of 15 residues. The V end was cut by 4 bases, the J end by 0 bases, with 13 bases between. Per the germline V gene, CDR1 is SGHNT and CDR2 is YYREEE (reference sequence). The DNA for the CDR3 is TGTGCCAGCAGCCCACCCCTGGGAAACCAAGAGACCCAGTACTTC. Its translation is CASSPPLGNQETQYF.